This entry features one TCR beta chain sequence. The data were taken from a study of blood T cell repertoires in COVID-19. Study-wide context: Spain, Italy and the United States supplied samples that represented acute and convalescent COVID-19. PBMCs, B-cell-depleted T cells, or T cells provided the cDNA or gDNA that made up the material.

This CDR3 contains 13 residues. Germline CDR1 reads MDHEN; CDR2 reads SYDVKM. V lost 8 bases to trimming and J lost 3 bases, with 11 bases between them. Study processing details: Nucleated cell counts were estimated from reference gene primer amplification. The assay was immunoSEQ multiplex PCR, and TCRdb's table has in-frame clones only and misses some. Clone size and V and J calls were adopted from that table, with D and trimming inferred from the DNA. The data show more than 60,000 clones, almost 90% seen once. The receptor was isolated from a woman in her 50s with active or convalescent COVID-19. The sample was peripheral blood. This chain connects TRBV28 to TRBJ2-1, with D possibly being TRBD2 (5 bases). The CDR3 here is CASEGDRYNEQFF. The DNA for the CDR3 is TGTGCCAGCGAGGGAGACCGCTACAATGAGCAGTTCTTC.